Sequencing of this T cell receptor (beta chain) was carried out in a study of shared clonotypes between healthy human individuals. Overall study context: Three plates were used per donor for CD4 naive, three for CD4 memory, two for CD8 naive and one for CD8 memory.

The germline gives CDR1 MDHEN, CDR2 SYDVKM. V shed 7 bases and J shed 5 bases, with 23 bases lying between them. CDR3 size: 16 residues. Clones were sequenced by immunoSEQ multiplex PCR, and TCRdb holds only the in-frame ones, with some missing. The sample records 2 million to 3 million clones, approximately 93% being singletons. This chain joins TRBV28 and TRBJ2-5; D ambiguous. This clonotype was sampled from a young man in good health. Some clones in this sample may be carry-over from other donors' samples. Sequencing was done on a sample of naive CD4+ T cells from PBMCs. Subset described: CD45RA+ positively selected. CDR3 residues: CASTPPGRRVGETQYF. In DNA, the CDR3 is TGTGCCAGCACCCCCCCCGGCCGTCGGGTAGGGGAGACCCAGTACTTC.